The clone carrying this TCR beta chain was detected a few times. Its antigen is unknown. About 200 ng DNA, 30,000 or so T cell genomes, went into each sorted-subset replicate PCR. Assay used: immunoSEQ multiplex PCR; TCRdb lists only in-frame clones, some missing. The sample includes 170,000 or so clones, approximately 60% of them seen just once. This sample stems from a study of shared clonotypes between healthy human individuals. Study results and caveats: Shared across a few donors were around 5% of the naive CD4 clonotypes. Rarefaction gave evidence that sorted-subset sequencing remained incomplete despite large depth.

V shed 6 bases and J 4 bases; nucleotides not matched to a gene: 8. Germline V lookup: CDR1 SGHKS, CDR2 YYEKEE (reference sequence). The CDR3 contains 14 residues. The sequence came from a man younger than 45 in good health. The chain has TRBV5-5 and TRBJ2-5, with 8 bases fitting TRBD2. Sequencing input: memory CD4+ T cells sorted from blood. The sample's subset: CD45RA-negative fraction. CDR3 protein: CASTYRAGGETQYF. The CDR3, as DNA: TGTGCCAGCACTTACCGGGCGGGAGGAGAGACCCAGTACTTC.